This TCR beta chain derives from a study of cytomegalovirus exposure and HLA in healthy donors. The assay was immunoSEQ multiplex PCR, and TCRdb's table has in-frame clones only and misses some. This sample has roughly 350,000 clones, with 70% to 90% found just once. This sequence was found in a young woman in good health and CMV-seronegative. What was sequenced was PBMCs.

The DNA of the CDR3 is TGTGCCAGTCGACGGGGGGGGACTAGCGGGACTACGCAGTATTTT. Protein sequence: CASRRGGTSGTTQYF. This chain joins TRBV27 and TRBJ2-3; TRBD2 agrees at 13 bases. J was trimmed by 8 bases and V by 9 bases; bases with no gene match: 11. The CDR3 has 15 residues. The germline gives CDR1 MNHEY, CDR2 SMNVEV (reference sequence).